Detailed here is one T cell receptor beta chain. No antigen is known for it. The data stem from a study of CD8 T cells in ankylosing spondylitis. Study-wide results and limits: About 8 highly homologous variants made up a TCR beta motif, and this motif appeared characteristic of ankylosing spondylitis blood. Disease-associated clones were reportedly significantly overrepresented in matched ankylosing spondylitis synovial fluid.

Libraries of TCR beta came from quantitative 5'-RACE with molecular barcodes. TCRdb reanalysed the 5' RACE reads using MiXCR and keeps one entry per CDR3 protein. In the table there are hundreds of thousands of distinct CDR3 sequences, 25% to 30% of which are singletons. This CDR3 spans 13 amino acids. Germline CDR1 and CDR2: SNHLY and FYNNEI. The germline V and J ends were trimmed by 7 bases and 2 bases, with 9 bases remaining between them. The source is a male donor with ankylosing spondylitis. Sequences were obtained from blood, either unsorted or a sorted T cell fraction (not recorded which). The chain links TRBV2 to TRBJ2-1; maybe TRBD2 (6 bases). The CDR3 DNA reads TGTGCCAGCAACCGGGAGACCTACAATGAGCAGTTCTTC. Translated: CASNRETYNEQFF.